The rows below give T cell receptor beta chains drawn from one sample of a study of T-cell reconstitution after alpha-beta-depleted transplantation in children. One entry per CDR3 protein, called by TCRdb with MiXCR from the PCR reads. This sample has about 400,000 distinct CDR3 sequences; about a fifth occur once, and the top ten carry 3.5% to 4%. The sample here was PBMCs from the stem cell graft donor, taken from the stem cell graft. Receptor source: a human donor who donated a stem cell graft to a child with acute myeloid leukemia. Each CDR3 is given with its conserved first and last residue. The order of the fields is CDR3 DNA, CDR3 protein, J gene, clone size, V gene, D gene. D genes are given only for firm matches. A row's size may be missing; if present it is once, few, many or a size class.

CDR3 DNA: TGCAGTGCTAGAACGGACGGGTTCTCTGGAAACACCATATATTTT
CDR3 protein: CSARTDGFSGNTIYF
J gene: TRBJ1-3
clone size: -
V gene: TRBV20-1
D gene: -

CDR3 DNA: TGTGCCACCAGCATTGACAGGGGTTGGTACGAGCAGTACTTC
CDR3 protein: CATSIDRGWYEQYF
J gene: TRBJ2-7
clone size: -
V gene: TRBV15
D gene: TRBD1

CDR3 DNA: TGCGCCAGCAGCCAAGACCAGACTGTCTACGAGCAGTACTTC
CDR3 protein: CASSQDQTVYEQYF
J gene: TRBJ2-7
clone size: -
V gene: TRBV4-1
D gene: -

CDR3 DNA: TGTGCCACCAGCAGCAGACAGGGGAAATACGAGCAGTACTTC
CDR3 protein: CATSSRQGKYEQYF
J gene: TRBJ2-7
clone size: few
V gene: TRBV15
D gene: TRBD1

CDR3 DNA: TGCAGTGCTAGAGATGGGGGGATGGCCTATAATTCACCCCTCCACTTT
CDR3 protein: CSARDGGMAYNSPLHF
J gene: TRBJ1-6
clone size: -
V gene: TRBV20-1
D gene: -

CDR3 DNA: TGCAGTGCTAGAGTCCAGCGGGGGGGCTACAATGAGCAGTTCTTC
CDR3 protein: CSARVQRGGYNEQFF
J gene: TRBJ2-1
clone size: many
V gene: TRBV20-1
D gene: TRBD2

CDR3 DNA: TGCAGCGTCGAGACATTGTACCAAGAGACCCAGTACTTC
CDR3 protein: CSVETLYQETQYF
J gene: TRBJ2-5
clone size: few
V gene: TRBV29-1
D gene: -

CDR3 DNA: TGCGCCAGCAGCCAAAACGTCAGACAGAACAACCCCTACGAGCAGTACTTC
CDR3 protein: CASSQNVRQNNPYEQYF
J gene: TRBJ2-7
clone size: few
V gene: TRBV4-3
D gene: -

CDR3 DNA: TGTGCCAGCTCACCGTCTAGCTTCGGTGAGCAGTTCTTC
CDR3 protein: CASSPSSFGEQFF
J gene: TRBJ2-1
clone size: few
V gene: TRBV18
D gene: -

CDR3 DNA: TGCAGTGCCAGATTAGCGGGAGGGCCCTACGAGCAGTACTTC
CDR3 protein: CSARLAGGPYEQYF
J gene: TRBJ2-7
clone size: many
V gene: TRBV20-1
D gene: TRBD2

CDR3 DNA: TGTGCCACCCCAACAGGGGGATTTGGCATGAACACTGAAGCTTTCTTT
CDR3 protein: CATPTGGFGMNTEAFF
J gene: TRBJ1-1
clone size: -
V gene: TRBV12-3/TRBV12-4
D gene: TRBD1

CDR3 DNA: TGTGCCAGCAGCTCCCAGAGATTACCCCCGGGAAGCTCCTACAATGAGCAGTTCTTC
CDR3 protein: CASSSQRLPPGSSYNEQFF
J gene: TRBJ2-1
clone size: -
V gene: TRBV11-2
D gene: -

CDR3 DNA: TGTGCCAGCAGCTACCGACAGTACGAGCAGTACTTC
CDR3 protein: CASSYRQYEQYF
J gene: TRBJ2-7
clone size: few
V gene: TRBV11-2
D gene: -

CDR3 DNA: TGCAGTGCTAGAGTCGCGGGACCCGTCTCGGAGCAGTACTTC
CDR3 protein: CSARVAGPVSEQYF
J gene: TRBJ2-7
clone size: few
V gene: TRBV20-1
D gene: -

CDR3 DNA: TGTGCCAGCAGCTTAGACCCCGGGAGCGGGAACGAGCAGTACTTC
CDR3 protein: CASSLDPGSGNEQYF
J gene: TRBJ2-7
clone size: -
V gene: TRBV7-3
D gene: TRBD2

CDR3 DNA: TGTGCCAGCAGTTCTTTCCTAGCGGGATGGGAGACCCAGTACTTC
CDR3 protein: CASSSFLAGWETQYF
J gene: TRBJ2-5
clone size: few
V gene: TRBV12-3/TRBV12-4
D gene: TRBD2

CDR3 DNA: TGTGCCAGCCGTGGCCGTGCCCCAGAAGATACGCAGTATTTT
CDR3 protein: CASRGRAPEDTQYF
J gene: TRBJ2-3
clone size: many
V gene: TRBV12-3/TRBV12-4
D gene: -

CDR3 DNA: TGTGCCAGCAGCCAGGGCCTAGCGGGGAAGCCCTACGAGCAGTACTTC
CDR3 protein: CASSQGLAGKPYEQYF
J gene: TRBJ2-7
clone size: -
V gene: TRBV4-2
D gene: TRBD2

CDR3 DNA: TGTGCCAGCAGTTTATTAGGGACTAGCGGGACCGAGCAGTACTTC
CDR3 protein: CASSLLGTSGTEQYF
J gene: TRBJ2-7
clone size: few
V gene: TRBV28
D gene: TRBD2